Below, 2 T cell receptor beta chains from the same sample are listed, as sequenced in a study of T cell responses to AZD1222 COVID-19 vaccine. Data came from immunoSEQ multiplex PCR; TCRdb stores just in-frame clones and leaves some out. Counted here are roughly 150,000 clones, about 85% occurring once; the ten biggest clones make up approximately 7%. The sequencing here drew on peripheral blood, taken after recovery from COVID-19. The receptors were gathered from an adult who had recovered from COVID-19.

V gene TRBV18 combines with J gene TRBJ1-2, with D possibly TRBD1 on 6 matching bases. V was shortened by 6 bases and J by 5 bases, with 13 bases between the two germline ends. This CDR3 region has 13 residues. The germline CDR1 and CDR2 sequences are KGHSH and LQKENI. The CDR3: CASSQGSSYGYTF. CDR3 nucleotide sequence: TGTGCCAGCTCTCAGGGGTCTTCGTATGGCTACACCTTC.

The gene calls are TRBV9 and TRBJ2-7; unclear D gene. V lost 0 bases, J lost 9 bases, and 4 bases lay in between. In germline, CDR1 is SGDLS, CDR2 YYNGEE. The CDR3 contains 10 residues. CDR3 amino acids: CASSVGGQYF. The CDR3 region has the DNA TGTGCCAGCAGCGTAGGCGGGCAGTACTTC.